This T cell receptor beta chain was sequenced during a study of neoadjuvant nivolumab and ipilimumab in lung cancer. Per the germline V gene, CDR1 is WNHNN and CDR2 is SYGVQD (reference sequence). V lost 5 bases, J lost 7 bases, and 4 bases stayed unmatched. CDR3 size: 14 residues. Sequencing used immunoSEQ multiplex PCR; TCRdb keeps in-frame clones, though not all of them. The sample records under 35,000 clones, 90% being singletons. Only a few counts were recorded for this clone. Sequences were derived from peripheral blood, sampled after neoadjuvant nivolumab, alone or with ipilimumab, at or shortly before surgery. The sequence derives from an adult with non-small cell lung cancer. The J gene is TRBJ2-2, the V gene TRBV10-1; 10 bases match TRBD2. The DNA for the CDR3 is TGCGCCAGCAGTCTAGCGGGGGAGTTCGGGGAGCTGTTTTTT. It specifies CASSLAGEFGELFF.